This is a list of T cell receptor beta chains from one sample in a study of blood T cell repertoires in COVID-19. TCRdb's copy holds only in-frame clones and misses some; the assay was immunoSEQ multiplex PCR. The table records approximately 120,000 clones, around three quarters of them present only once. The specimen sequenced was peripheral blood. These receptors all come from a human donor in a cohort sampled during active or convalescent COVID-19. Each CDR3 is given with its conserved first and last residue. The D gene is left open where the match is weak. Clone size is shown for a subset of rows, as once, few, many or a class of expanded clone.

>.|TRBV6-5|TRBJ1-1|TRBD1
TGTGCCAGCAGTTGGACAGGGACCTACACTGAAGCTTTCTTT
CASSWTGTYTEAFF
>.|TRBV30|TRBJ2-5|.
TGTGCCTGGAAGCCCCTAGCGTGGAAGACCCAGTACTTC
CAWKPLAWKTQYF
>.|TRBV18|TRBJ2-3|.
TGTGCCAGCTCACTACTGACTGTGGGGAGCCACGATACGCAGTATTTT
CASSLLTVGSHDTQYF
>.|TRBV5-1|TRBJ2-5|TRBD1
TGCGCCAGCAGCACGGACAGGACCCAAGAGACCCAGTACTTC
CASSTDRTQETQYF
>.|TRBV20-1|TRBJ2-2|.
TGCAGTGCTAGTTCAGACTTCACCGGGGAGCTGTTTTTT
CSASSDFTGELFF
>once|TRBV19|TRBJ1-5|TRBD1
TGTGCCAGTACCCCAGGGGGCTCGAGCAATCAGCCCCAGCATTTT
CASTPGGSSNQPQHF
>.|TRBV13|TRBJ1-4|TRBD1
TGTGCCAGCAGCTTGGGACAGTTTAATGAAAAACTGTTTTTT
CASSLGQFNEKLFF
>.|TRBV28|TRBJ2-5|TRBD1
TGTGCCAGCAGTCCCTCCGGGACAGGGGGGGAAGAGACCCAGTACTTC
CASSPSGTGGEETQYF
>.|TRBV9|TRBJ2-2|TRBD2
TGTGCCAGCAGCGTAGAGGCGGGGGGACAAACCGGGGAGCTGTTTTTT
CASSVEAGGQTGELFF
>.|TRBV4-1|TRBJ1-2|.
TGCGCCAGCAGCCAAGTAACAGGCAGTGTGTACTATGGCTACACCTTC
CASSQVTGSVYYGYTF
>.|TRBV3-1/TRBV3-2|TRBJ1-3|.
TGTGCCAGCAGCCAAGTTACAGGACTAGGCTCTGGAAACACCATATATTTT
CASSQVTGLGSGNTIYF